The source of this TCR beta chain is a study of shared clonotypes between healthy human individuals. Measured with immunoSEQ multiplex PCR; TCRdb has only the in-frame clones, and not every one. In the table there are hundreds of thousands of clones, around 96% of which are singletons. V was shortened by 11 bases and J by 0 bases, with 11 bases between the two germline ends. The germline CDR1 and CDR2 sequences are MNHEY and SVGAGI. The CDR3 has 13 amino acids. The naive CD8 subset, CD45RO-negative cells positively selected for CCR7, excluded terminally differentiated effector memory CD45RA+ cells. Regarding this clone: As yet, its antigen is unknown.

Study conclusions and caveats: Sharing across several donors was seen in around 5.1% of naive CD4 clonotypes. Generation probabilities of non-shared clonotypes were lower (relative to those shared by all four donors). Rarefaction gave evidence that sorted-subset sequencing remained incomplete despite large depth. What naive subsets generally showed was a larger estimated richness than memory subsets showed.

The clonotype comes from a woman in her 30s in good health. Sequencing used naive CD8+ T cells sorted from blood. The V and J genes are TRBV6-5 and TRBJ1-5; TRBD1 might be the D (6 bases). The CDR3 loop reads CASGQYSNQPQHF. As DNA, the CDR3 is TGTGCCTCGGGACAATATAGCAATCAGCCCCAGCATTTT.